This TCR beta chain was recorded in a study of graft-versus-host responses after intestinal transplantation. Here immunoSEQ multiplex PCR was the method, and the copy in TCRdb shows in-frame clones only, minus some. Altogether approximately 8,600 clones are present, around a third being singletons, with the ten largest covering 4.5% to 6.5%. This clonotype was sampled from a human patient who received an intestinal transplant. Sequencing was performed on alloreactive CD4+ T cells from a mixed lymphocyte reaction culture, taken before intestinal transplant. Subset of the sample: CFSE-low proliferating T cells sorted from roughly six-day pre-transplant mixed lymphocyte reaction (GvH or HvG direction).

DNA of the CDR3: TGTGCCAGCAGCGTCATAGGACAAAGTCGGGCCAACGTCCTGACTTTC. Encoded protein: CASSVIGQSRANVLTF. V is TRBV12-1 and J is TRBJ2-6; the D call of TRBD1 is as the table states it, not checked on the DNA. TRBV12-1 is tagged as a pseudogene. The CDR3 consists of 16 residues.